The 15 T cell receptor beta chains in this list originate from one sample, sequenced in a study of blood T cells in healthy people across ages. Sample-barcoded 5' priming and a J-beta primer mix drove a second PCR of roughly 7 to 11 cycles. TCRdb reprocessed the 5' RACE reads via MiXCR and lists one record per CDR3 protein. Of some 730,000 distinct CDR3 sequences listed, 22% are singletons. The sequencing input was blood. The receptors shown here come from a man between 70 and 80 years old in good health.

The rearrangement links TRBV19 to TRBJ2-5, with D possibly matching TRBD1 (6 bases). V was shortened by 6 bases and J by 3 bases, with 14 bases between the two germline ends. Germline V gene sequence: CDR1 LNHDA, CDR2 SQIVND (reference sequence). This CDR3 contains 14 residues. The CDR3 is CASRPQGSKETQYF. Written as DNA, the CDR3 is TGTGCCAGTAGACCCCAGGGGTCTAAAGAGACCCAGTACTTC. Filled out from reference TRBV19 and TRBJ2-5, the complete variable domain reads DGGITQSPKYLFRKEGQNVTLSCEQNLNHDAMYWYRQDPGQGLRLIYYSQIVNDFQKGDIAEGYSVSREKKESFPLTVTSAQKNPTAFYLCASRPQGSKETQYFGPGTRLLVL.

This clonotype came up a few times. The genes are TRBV12-3 or TRBV12-4 and TRBJ1-4; D is unclear. This CDR3 is 13 amino acids long. The V end lost 5 bases, the J end lost 5 bases, and 9 bases lay between the germline ends. CDR3 nucleotide sequence: TGTGCCAGCAGTACCATATGGAATGAAAAACTGTTTTTT. This gives the protein CASSTIWNEKLFF.

This chain uses TRBV10-3 with TRBJ1-1; a weak D match, TRBD1 (6 bases). The CDR3 sequence is 14 residues long. CDR1 and CDR2 from the germline V gene are ENHRY and SYGVKD. Deletions cut 7 bases from V and 1 base from J, with 13 bases between. In DNA form, the CDR3 reads TGTGCCATCAAGCTGACAGGAGAGAACACTGAAGCTTTCTTT. This encodes CAIKLTGENTEAFF.

For this clonotype: This could be a read error, since a much larger clone is one nucleotide away. The V and J genes are TRBV4-1 and TRBJ2-7; perhaps TRBD2 as D (5 bases). Germline CDR1 is MGHRA and CDR2 is YSYEKL. The CDR3 length is 14 residues. The CDR3 bases are TGCGCCAGCAGAACGGTAGAGGGAGCCTACGGGCAGTACTTC. It yields the protein CASRTVEGAYGQYF.

The CDR3 loop is CASSPRVEQFF. The CDR3 bases are TGTGCCAGCTCACCGCGCGTCGAGCAGTTCTTC. V and J are TRBV18 and TRBJ2-1; D ambiguous. The CDR3 length is 11 residues. Per germline, CDR1 KGHSH and CDR2 LQKENI. V lost 3 bases, J lost 10 bases, and 7 bases lay in between.

This clonotype was seen more than once but under ten times. This chain uses TRBV6-5 with TRBJ2-7; D is ambiguous. This CDR3 contains 13 residues. V shed 2 bases and J shed 6 bases, with 11 bases lying between them. Germline V gene lookup returns CDR1 MNHEY and CDR2 SVGAGI. CDR3 nucleotides: TGTGCCAGCAGTTACGGTGGGCCGGGCGAGCAGTACTTC. It specifies CASSYGGPGEQYF.

In this sample, this clonotype turned up a few times. The chain joins TRBV12-3 or TRBV12-4 to TRBJ1-5; D possibly corresponds to TRBD1 (5 bases). Trimming took off 3 bases at V and 0 bases at J, with 12 bases between the two ends. This CDR3 contains 16 residues. CDR3 coding DNA: TGTGCCAGCAGTTTCGGCAGGGCGATTAGCAATCAGCCCCAGCATTTT. This encodes CASSFGRAISNQPQHF.

A word on this clonotype: The junction departs from germline at one end; a sequencing error may be responsible. The genes are TRBV7-2 and TRBJ2-2; D gene uncertain. This CDR3 has 14 residues. Per the germline V gene, CDR1 is SGHTA and CDR2 is FQGNSA. CDR3 region: CASSPVWNSGELFF. CDR3 nucleotide sequence: TGTGCCAGCAGCCCTGTGTGGAACTCCGGGGAGCTGTTTTTT.

As for this clonotype: A much larger clone lies one base from this, so it may be a read error. The CDR3 carries no conserved terminal phenylalanine or tryptophan, so it likely arises from a read error. V usage is TRBV14 and J usage is TRBJ2-1; 7 bases fit TRBD2. The V segment lost 7 bases and the J segment 10 bases; nucleotides outside the gene matches: 10. The V gene's germline CDR1 is SGHDN and CDR2 FVKESK. The CDR3 covers 13 residues. In nucleotides, the CDR3 is TGTGCCAGCACCCGAAGGCTAGCGGACGAGCAGTTCTTG. Translation: CASTRRLADEQFL.

V gene TRBV20-1 combines with J gene TRBJ2-7, with TRBD2 matching 7 bases. The J call may not be correct, given that the DNA end is closer to TRBJ2-1. This CDR3 contains 15 residues. The germline V gene has CDR1 DFQATT and CDR2 SNEGSKA (reference sequence). CDR3 amino acids: CSAGRSGISIDEQFF. The CDR3 bases are TGCAGTGCAGGCCGCAGCGGGATATCCATCGATGAGCAGTTCTTC.

The table lists this clonotype with a few counts. V gene TRBV20-1 combines with J gene TRBJ2-6, with D hard to call. Per the germline V gene, CDR1 is DFQATT and CDR2 is SNEGSKA (reference sequence). Trimming pared 1 base from V and 0 bases from J, leaving 4 bases between. The CDR3 sequence is 14 residues long. The CDR3 DNA sequence: TGCAGTGCTAGAGGGGGCTCTGGGGCCAACGTCCTGACTTTC. Amino acid sequence: CSARGGSGANVLTF.

The sample holds a few counts of this clonotype. V gene TRBV18 combines with J gene TRBJ2-3; 9 bases match TRBD1. CDR3 length: 17 residues. Trimming removed 2 bases from V and 1 base from J; junction bases left unmatched: 7. CDR1 KGHSH and CDR2 LQKENI come from the germline V gene. CDR3: CASSPTTGGFGTDTQYF. CDR3 coding DNA: TGTGCCAGCTCACCAACCACAGGGGGCTTTGGCACAGATACGCAGTATTTT.

Points on this clonotype: Sequence at one end of the junction differs from germline and may be a read error. The V and J genes are TRBV12-3 or TRBV12-4 and TRBJ2-5; 12 positions match TRBD2. The CDR3 contains 11 residues. The CDR3 loop is CASSSGLAGFF. CDR3 nucleotides: TGTGCCAGCAGTTCCGGACTAGCGGGATTTTTC.

The chain is built from TRBV29-1 and TRBJ1-5; D ambiguous. Trimming left V 4 bases short and J 0 bases short, with 10 bases between. CDR1 is SQVTM, CDR2 ANQGSEA, per germline. The CDR3 length is 14 residues. The CDR3: CSVGLQNSNQPQHF. The CDR3 DNA reads as TGCAGCGTTGGATTGCAGAATAGCAATCAGCCCCAGCATTTT.

In its sample, this clonotype was seen a few times. The V call is TRBV5-1, the J call TRBJ1-2, with TRBD1 matching over 7 bases. The CDR3 spans 14 residues. Trimming cost V 7 bases and J 3 bases; bases outside gene matches: 9. Germline V gene data show CDR1 as SGHRS and CDR2 as YFSETQ. CDR3 in DNA: TGCGCCAGCTCATCCGAAGGGGGCTACTATGGCTACACCTTC. Translated, it gives CASSSEGGYYGYTF.